This T cell receptor (beta chain) was sequenced for a study of CD8+ T cells in alopecia areata. The germline gives CDR1 MNHEY, CDR2 SMNVEV (reference sequence). The V end lost 1 base, the J end lost 3 bases, and 6 bases lay between the germline ends. This CDR3 has 14 amino acids. Treatment specified: oral pan-JAK inhibitor, 5-10 mg twice daily. As the sequencing template, cDNA was produced by extracting RNA and reverse transcribing it. The assay was immunoSEQ multiplex PCR, and TCRdb's table has in-frame clones only and misses some. The repertoire holds about 130,000 clones, nearly 55% seen once, with around 15% in the top ten.

The chain carries TRBV27 and TRBJ1-4; D call uncertain. Sequenced material: CD8+ T cells sorted from blood, taken at week 4, from a patient treated with tofacitinib. The TCR originated in a human donor with alopecia areata. This chain's CDR3 is CASSLLGSNEKLFF. CDR3 DNA sequence: TGTGCCAGCAGTTTATTGGGTTCTAATGAAAAACTGTTTTTT.